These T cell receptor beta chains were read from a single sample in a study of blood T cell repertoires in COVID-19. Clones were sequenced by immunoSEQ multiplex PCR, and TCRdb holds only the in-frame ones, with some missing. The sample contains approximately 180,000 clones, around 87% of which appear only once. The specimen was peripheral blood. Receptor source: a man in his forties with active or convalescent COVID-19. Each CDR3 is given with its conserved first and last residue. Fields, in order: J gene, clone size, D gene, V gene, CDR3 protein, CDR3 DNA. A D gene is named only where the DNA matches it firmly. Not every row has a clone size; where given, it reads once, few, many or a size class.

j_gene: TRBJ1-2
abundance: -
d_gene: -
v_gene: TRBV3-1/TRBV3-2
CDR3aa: CASSHPMGYTF
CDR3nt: TGTGCCAGCAGCCATCCTATGGGCTACACCTTC

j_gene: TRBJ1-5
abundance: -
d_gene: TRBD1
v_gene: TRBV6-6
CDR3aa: CASSHPGTGGPNQPQHF
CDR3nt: TGTGCCAGCAGTCACCCCGGGACAGGGGGTCCCAATCAGCCCCAGCATTTT

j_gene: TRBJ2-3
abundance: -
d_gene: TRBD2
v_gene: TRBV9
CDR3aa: CASSSRLAGSTDTQYF
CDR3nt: TGTGCCAGCAGCTCCCGACTAGCGGGGAGCACAGATACGCAGTATTTT

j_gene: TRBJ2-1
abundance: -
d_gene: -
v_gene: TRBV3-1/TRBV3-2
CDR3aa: CASSQGLNNEQFF
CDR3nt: TGTGCCAGCAGCCAAGGGCTCAACAATGAGCAGTTCTTC

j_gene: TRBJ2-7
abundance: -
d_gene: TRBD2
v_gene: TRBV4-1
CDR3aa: CASSPHEAGANYEQYF
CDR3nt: TGCGCCAGCAGCCCCCATGAAGCGGGGGCGAACTACGAGCAGTACTTC

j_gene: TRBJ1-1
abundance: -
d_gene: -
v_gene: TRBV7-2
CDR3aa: CASSLGPGFGTEAFF
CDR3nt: TGTGCCAGCAGCTTAGGGCCGGGATTTGGCACTGAAGCTTTCTTT

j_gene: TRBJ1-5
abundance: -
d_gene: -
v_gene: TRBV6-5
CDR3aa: CASRSGGFSNQPQHF
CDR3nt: TGTGCCAGCAGGTCTGGAGGTTTTAGCAATCAGCCCCAGCATTTT

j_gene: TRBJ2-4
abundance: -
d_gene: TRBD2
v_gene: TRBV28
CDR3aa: CASSPGLENIQYF
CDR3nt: TGTGCCAGCAGCCCTGGACTAGAAAACATTCAGTACTTC

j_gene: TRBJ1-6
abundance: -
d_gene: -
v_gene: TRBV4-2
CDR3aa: CASSQWTDVYNSPLHF
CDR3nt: TGTGCCAGCAGCCAATGGACTGACGTCTATAATTCACCCCTCCACTTT

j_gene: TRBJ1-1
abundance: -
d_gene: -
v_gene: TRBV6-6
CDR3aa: CASRAVNTEAFF
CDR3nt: TGTGCCAGCCGCGCGGTAAACACTGAAGCTTTCTTT

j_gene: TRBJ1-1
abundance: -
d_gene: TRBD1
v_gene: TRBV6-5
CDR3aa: CASSSTTGVNTEAFF
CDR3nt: TGTGCCAGCAGTTCTACGACAGGGGTGAACACTGAAGCTTTCTTT

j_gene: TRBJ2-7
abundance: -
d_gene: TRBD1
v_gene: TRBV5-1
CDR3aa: CASSLSGQGAYEQYF
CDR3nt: TGCGCCAGCAGCTTGTCGGGACAGGGGGCCTACGAGCAGTACTTC

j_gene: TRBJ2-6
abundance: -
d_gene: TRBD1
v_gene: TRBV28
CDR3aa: CASSRGTEISGANVLTF
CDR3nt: TGTGCCAGCAGTCGAGGGACAGAAATCTCTGGGGCCAACGTCCTGACTTTC

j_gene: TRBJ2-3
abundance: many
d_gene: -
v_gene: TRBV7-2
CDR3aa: CASSPQHSTDTQYF
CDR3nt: TGTGCCAGCAGCCCCCAACATTCCACAGATACGCAGTATTTT

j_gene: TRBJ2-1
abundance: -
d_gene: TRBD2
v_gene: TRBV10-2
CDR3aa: CASSDTSGGGNEQFF
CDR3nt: TGCGCCAGCAGTGATACTAGCGGGGGCGGGAATGAGCAGTTCTTC

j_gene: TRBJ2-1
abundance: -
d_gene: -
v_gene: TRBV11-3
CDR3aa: CASSLLGGEQFF
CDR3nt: TGTGCCAGCAGCCTCCTGGGGGGTGAGCAGTTCTTC

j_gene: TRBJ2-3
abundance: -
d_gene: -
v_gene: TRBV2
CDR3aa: CASSLGPTDTQYF
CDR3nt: TGTGCCAGCAGCTTGGGCCCCACAGATACGCAGTATTTT

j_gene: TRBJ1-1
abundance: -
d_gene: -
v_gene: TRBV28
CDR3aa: CASSLATPLNTEAFF
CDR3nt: TGTGCCAGCAGTTTAGCTACCCCTTTGAACACTGAAGCTTTCTTT

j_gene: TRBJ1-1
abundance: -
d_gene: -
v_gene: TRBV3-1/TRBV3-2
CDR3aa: CASSFNRDTEAFF
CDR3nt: TGTGCCAGCAGCTTCAACAGGGACACTGAAGCTTTCTTT

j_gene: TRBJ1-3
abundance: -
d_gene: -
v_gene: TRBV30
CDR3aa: CAWSGQEPSGNTIYF
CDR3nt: TGTGCCTGGAGTGGACAGGAACCCTCTGGAAACACCATATATTTT

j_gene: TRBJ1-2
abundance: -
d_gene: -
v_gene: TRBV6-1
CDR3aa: CASSERTATNYGYTF
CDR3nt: TGTGCCAGCAGTGAAAGGACAGCAACGAACTATGGCTACACCTTC

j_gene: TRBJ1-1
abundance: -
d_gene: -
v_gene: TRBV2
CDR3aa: CASSFGPYQGAEAFF
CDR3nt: TGTGCCAGCAGTTTCGGACCTTACCAAGGGGCTGAAGCTTTCTTT

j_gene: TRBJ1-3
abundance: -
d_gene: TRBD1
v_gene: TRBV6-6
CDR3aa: CASSYGQEGNTIYF
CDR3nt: TGTGCCAGCAGTTACGGACAGGAGGGAAACACCATATATTTT

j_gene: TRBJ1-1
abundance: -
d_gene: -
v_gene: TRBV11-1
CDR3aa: CASSLIQNTEAFF
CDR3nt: TGTGCCAGCAGCTTAATACAGAACACTGAAGCTTTCTTT

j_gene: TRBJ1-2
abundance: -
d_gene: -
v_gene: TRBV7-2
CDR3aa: CASSLVGGLTYGYTF
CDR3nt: TGTGCCAGCAGCTTAGTAGGCGGCCTGACCTATGGCTACACCTTC

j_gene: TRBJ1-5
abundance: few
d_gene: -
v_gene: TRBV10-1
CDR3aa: CASSEIGNQPQHF
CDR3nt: TGCGCCAGCAGTGAAATCGGCAATCAGCCCCAGCATTTT

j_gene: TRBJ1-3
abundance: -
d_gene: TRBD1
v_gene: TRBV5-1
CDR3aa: CASSLEGQWAGNTIYF
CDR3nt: TGCGCCAGCAGCTTGGAGGGACAGTGGGCCGGAAACACCATATATTTT

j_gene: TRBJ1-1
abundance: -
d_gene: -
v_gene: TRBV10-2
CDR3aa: CATLAQGNTEAFF
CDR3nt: TGCGCCACCTTAGCACAGGGCAACACTGAAGCTTTCTTT

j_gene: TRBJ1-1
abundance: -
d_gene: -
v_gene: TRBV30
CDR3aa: CAWSVPPPTQVPEAFF
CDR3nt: TGTGCCTGGAGTGTACCCCCCCCTACACAGGTACCTGAAGCTTTCTTT

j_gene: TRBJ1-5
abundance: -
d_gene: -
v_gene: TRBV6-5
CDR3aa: CASKGDSNSNQPQHF
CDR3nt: TGTGCCTCCAAAGGAGACAGTAATAGCAATCAGCCCCAGCATTTT

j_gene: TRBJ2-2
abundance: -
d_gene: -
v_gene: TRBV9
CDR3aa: CASSTGMLNTGELFF
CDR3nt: TGTGCCAGCAGCACCGGGATGTTGAACACCGGGGAGCTGTTTTTT

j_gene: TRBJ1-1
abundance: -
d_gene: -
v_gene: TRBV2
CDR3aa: CASSERQAHEAFF
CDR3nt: TGTGCCAGCAGTGAAAGACAGGCCCATGAAGCTTTCTTT

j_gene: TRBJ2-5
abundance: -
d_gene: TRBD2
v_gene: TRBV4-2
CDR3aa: CASSQDWRGVRETQYF
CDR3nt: TGTGCCAGCAGCCAAGACTGGCGGGGGGTAAGAGAGACCCAGTACTTC

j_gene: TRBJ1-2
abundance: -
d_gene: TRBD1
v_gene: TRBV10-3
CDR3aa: CAISPVVGGDDYGYTF
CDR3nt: TGTGCCATCTCGCCAGTGGTAGGGGGCGATGACTATGGCTACACCTTC

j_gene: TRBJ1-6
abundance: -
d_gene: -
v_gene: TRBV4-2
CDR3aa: CASSVYRDNNSPLHF
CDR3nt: TGTGCCAGCAGCGTGTACAGGGACAATAATTCACCCCTCCACTTT

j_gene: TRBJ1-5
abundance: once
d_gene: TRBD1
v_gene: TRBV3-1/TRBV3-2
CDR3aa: CASSQDPGQPKPQHF
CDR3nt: TGTGCCAGCAGCCAAGATCCGGGACAGCCAAAGCCCCAGCATTTT

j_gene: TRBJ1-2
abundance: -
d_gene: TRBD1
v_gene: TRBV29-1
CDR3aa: CSVGDRGRDGYTF
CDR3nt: TGCAGCGTGGGGGACAGGGGGCGGGATGGCTACACCTTC

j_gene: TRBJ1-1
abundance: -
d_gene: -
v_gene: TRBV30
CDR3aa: CAWSAMNTEAFF
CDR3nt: TGTGCCTGGAGTGCCATGAACACTGAAGCTTTCTTT

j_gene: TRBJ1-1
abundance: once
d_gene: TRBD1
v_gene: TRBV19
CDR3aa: CASSQGGNTEAFF
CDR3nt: TGTGCCAGTAGCCAGGGGGGGAACACTGAAGCTTTCTTT

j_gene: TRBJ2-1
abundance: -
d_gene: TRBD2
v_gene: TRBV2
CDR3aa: CASSPGGAGEQFF
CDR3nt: TGTGCCAGCAGCCCCGGGGGAGCGGGGGAGCAGTTCTTC

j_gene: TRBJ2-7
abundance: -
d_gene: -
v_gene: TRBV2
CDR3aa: CASSLGQGSYEQYF
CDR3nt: TGTGCCAGCTCTCTTGGGCAGGGGTCCTACGAGCAGTACTTC

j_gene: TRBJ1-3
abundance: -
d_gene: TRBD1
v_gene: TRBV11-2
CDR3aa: CASSNRGSSGNTIYF
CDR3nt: TGTGCCAGCAGCAACAGGGGGAGCTCTGGAAACACCATATATTTT

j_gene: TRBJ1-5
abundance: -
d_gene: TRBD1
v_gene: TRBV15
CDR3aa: CATRKEQGPNQPQHF
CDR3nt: TGTGCCACCAGAAAGGAACAGGGGCCCAATCAGCCCCAGCATTTT

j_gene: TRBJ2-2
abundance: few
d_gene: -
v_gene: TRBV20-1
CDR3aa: CSAQAGELFF
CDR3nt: TGCAGTGCGCAGGCCGGGGAGCTGTTTTTT